The 4 T cell receptor beta chains presented below share a single source sample, sequenced in a study of cytotoxic CD8 clonotypes in ibrutinib-treated CLL. Data came from immunoSEQ multiplex PCR; TCRdb stores just in-frame clones and leaves some out. The sample gives around 16,000 clones, 65% to 70% of which show up once; about 18% is in the top ten. The sample here was PBMCs, taken before ibrutinib treatment. Receptor source: a human donor with chronic lymphocytic leukemia.

The rearrangement uses TRBV5-5 and TRBJ2-3, with D perhaps matching TRBD1 or TRBD2 (6 bases each). Germline V gives CDR1 SGHKS, CDR2 YYEKEE (reference sequence). CDR3 size: 18 residues. The V gene lost 0 bases and the J gene lost 1 base, with 18 bases spanning the gap. The CDR3 here is CASSLAAKNRGRTDTQYF. In DNA, the CDR3 is TGTGCCAGCAGCTTGGCCGCAAAGAACCGGGGGCGCACAGATACGCAGTATTTT.

This clone was found a few times. This sequence joins TRBV5-1 and TRBJ2-3, with a possible D match to TRBD2 (6 bases). V was pared by 4 bases and J by 3 bases, with 9 bases between. CDR3 size: 13 residues. Germline V CDR1 and CDR2: SGHRS, YFSETQ. CDR3 loop: CASSPGGTDTQYF. In DNA, the CDR3 is TGCGCCAGCAGCCCTGGGGGGACAGATACGCAGTATTTT.

V and J are TRBV19 and TRBJ2-3, with 8 positions matching TRBD1. The CDR3 length is 15 residues. With V trimmed by 6 bases and J by 3 bases, 8 bases remained unmatched. CDR1 and CDR2 (germline): LNHDA, SQIVND (reference sequence). In DNA form, the CDR3 reads TGTGCCAGTAGCAGCACAGGGGGTAGTACAGATACGCAGTATTTT. This translates into CASSSTGGSTDTQYF.

This chain connects TRBV4-2 to TRBJ2-1; D gene uncertain. Germline V gene lookup returns CDR1 LGHNA and CDR2 YNFKEQ. V was cut by 7 bases and J by 5 bases, with 15 bases left in between. The CDR3 runs 14 residues. Written as DNA, the CDR3 is TGTGCCAGCACCAGTCCCTATCGGGACAATGAGCAGTTCTTC. It is translated as CASTSPYRDNEQFF.